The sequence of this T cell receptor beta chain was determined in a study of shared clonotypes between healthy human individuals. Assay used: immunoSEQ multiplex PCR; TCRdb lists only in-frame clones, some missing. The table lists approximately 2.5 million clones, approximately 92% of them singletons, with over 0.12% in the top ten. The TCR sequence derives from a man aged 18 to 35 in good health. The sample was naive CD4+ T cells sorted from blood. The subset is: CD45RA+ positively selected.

The chain's CDR3 is CASSGRTGAGELFF. CDR3 coding DNA: TGTGCCAGCAGCGGACGGACAGGAGCCGGGGAGCTGTTTTTT. The gene calls are TRBV5-6 and TRBJ2-2; the match to TRBD1 covers 7 bases. Per the germline V gene, CDR1 is SGHDT and CDR2 is YYEEEE. V was clipped by 4 bases and J by 6 bases; unmatched bases: 6. The CDR3 contains 14 residues.